Sequencing of this T cell receptor (beta chain) was carried out in a study of blood T cell repertoires in COVID-19. For the study at large: Acute-phase and convalescent COVID-19 samples originated in the United States, Italy and Spain. T cells, B-cell-depleted T cells, or PBMCs supplied cDNA or gDNA.

This table comes from immunoSEQ multiplex PCR, and its TCRdb copy is limited to in-frame clones, with some not included. Altogether about 88,000 clones are present, over 75% being singletons, with the ten largest covering 2.9%. The CDR3 has 15 amino acids. Germline assignment: CDR1 SGHDT and CDR2 YYEEEE. Trimming took 4 bases from V and 1 from J; bases not matched to a gene: 5. The sequenced sample consisted of peripheral blood. The chain is built from TRBV5-6 and TRBJ1-1; 9 nucleotides line up with TRBD1. This sequence was found in a woman aged 80 or older with acute or convalescent COVID-19. The CDR3 nucleotides read TGTGCCAGCAGCGTCCGGGACAGGGAGAACACTGAAGCTTTCTTT. Protein: CASSVRDRENTEAFF.